The entry below gives a single T cell receptor beta chain sequence along with its context. No antigen is known for it. The sample belongs to a study of beta chain features in type 1 diabetes. Whole-study results and caveats: For Type 1 diabetes patients, all four CD4+ subsets carried TCRB CDR3s that were moderately but significantly shorter. Cells expressing TCR highly could be over-represented by cDNA sequencing. The naive, central memory and Treg TCRB repertoires showed an apparent similarity that was greater among patients than among healthy donors.

The authors took one heparinised blood draw, averaging approximately 120 mL, from each donor. Every isolated RNA sample was fully reverse transcribed, so sequencing captured expressed TCRB transcripts. A few million reads were obtained on average from naive, central memory and regulatory T cell samples. Generated by immunoSEQ multiplex PCR, the TCRdb table keeps only in-frame clones and is missing some. The data contain roughly 140,000 clones, over 9% of them seen just once; the ten biggest clones take up more than 0.4%. The sequence derives from a man aged 25-40 years with type 1 diabetes. Sequencing was performed on central memory CD4+ T cells from blood.

CDR3 residues: CASSPGEAGKFF. As DNA, the CDR3 is TGCGCCAGCAGCCCTGGAGAGGCGGGAAAGTTCTTC. V and J are TRBV5-1 and TRBJ2-1, with D perhaps TRBD2 (6 bases). The CDR3 totals 12 residues. Trimming took off 4 bases at V and 14 bases at J, with 16 bases between the two ends. Germline V lookup: CDR1 SGHRS, CDR2 YFSETQ.